The clone carrying this T cell receptor beta chain appeared a few times. The junction had 8 bases not matched to a gene; V was cut back by 5 bases and J by 5 bases. The CDR3 sequence is 15 residues long. The data stem from a study of T-cell reconstitution after alpha-beta-depleted transplantation in children. The TCRbeta library incorporated unique molecular identifiers. TCRdb reanalysed the PCR reads using MiXCR and keeps one entry per CDR3 protein. The sample consists of some 640,000 distinct CDR3 sequences, over 15% of them appearing once. The clonotype was recovered from a human donor who donated a stem cell graft to a child with acute myeloid leukemia. The sample here was PBMCs from the stem cell graft donor, taken from the stem cell graft. J is TRBJ2-2 and V is TRBV12-3 or TRBV12-4, with TRBD1 matching 7 bases. In nucleotides, the CDR3 is TGTGCCAGCAGTGACGACAGGGTACAGACCGGGGAGCTGTTTTTT. Amino acid sequence: CASSDDRVQTGELFF.